The 21 T cell receptor beta chains reported below all come from one sample, sequenced in a study of shared clonotypes between healthy human individuals. Method: immunoSEQ multiplex PCR; TCRdb's copy keeps in-frame clones and lacks some. The profile covers around 2.5 million clones, with 93% appearing a single time and roughly 0.36% taken by the ten largest. The source material was naive CD4+ T cells from PBMCs. Subset specified: CD45RA+ positively selected. These receptor sequences come from a man between 18 and 29 years old in good health. Some clones in this sample may be carry-over from other donors' samples.

V gene TRBV28 combines with J gene TRBJ1-4; D ambiguous. CDR3 length: 16 amino acids. CDR1 and CDR2 from the germline V gene are MDHEN and SYDVKM. V was clipped by 8 bases and J by 1 base, with 17 bases between them. The CDR3 nucleotides are TGTGCCAGCGGGCAACCTCGCTCGAGAACTAATGAAAAACTGTTTTTT. Amino acid sequence: CASGQPRSRTNEKLFF.

The rearrangement links TRBV5-1 to TRBJ2-1; 9 nucleotides align to TRBD2. The germline CDR1 and CDR2 sequences are SGHRS and YFSETQ. J gave up 3 bases and V 3 bases, and 13 bases lay outside the gene matches. This CDR3 region has 18 residues. The CDR3 protein is CASSSAGNRLAVYNEQFF. Written as DNA, the CDR3 is TGCGCCAGCAGCTCCGCAGGAAACCGACTAGCGGTCTACAATGAGCAGTTCTTC.

The chain has TRBV25-1 and TRBJ2-2, with TRBD1 matching 8 bases. With 6 bases clipped from V and 7 bases from J, the junction kept 4 bases outside the gene matches. This CDR3 has 13 amino acids. CDR1 is MGHDK, CDR2 SYGVNS, per germline. CDR3 sequence: CASRQGAIGELFF. In DNA, the CDR3 is TGTGCCAGCAGGCAGGGGGCGATCGGGGAGCTGTTTTTT.

The gene calls are TRBV27 and TRBJ1-1; a weak D match, TRBD1 (5 bases). CDR1 MNHEY and CDR2 SMNVEV come from the germline V gene (reference sequence). This CDR3 comprises 15 residues. Trimming removed 5 bases at V and 0 bases at J, with 13 bases between. CDR3 DNA sequence: TGTGCCAGCAGTCCCCTCGGGACGTTGAACACTGAAGCTTTCTTT. It encodes CASSPLGTLNTEAFF.

As DNA, the CDR3 is TGTGCCAGCAGTGAAGAGGCAGGGGGCCCCAAAAACATTCAGTACTTC. Translating it yields CASSEEAGGPKNIQYF. The chain links TRBV6-1 to TRBJ2-4, with TRBD1 identical over 8 bases. The CDR3 contains 16 residues. Germline V gene lookup returns CDR1 MNHNS and CDR2 SASEGT. Germline trimming cut 1 base from V and 2 bases from J; bases unmatched to any gene: 4.

The genes are TRBV6-1 and TRBJ2-1; 7 positions agree with TRBD2. This CDR3 is 15 amino acids long. CDR1 and CDR2 from the germline V gene are MNHNS and SASEGT. Trimming removed 5 bases from V and 3 bases from J; junction bases left unmatched: 7. The DNA for the CDR3 is TGTGCCAGCAGTCTAGCGGAGCCCTTCTACAATGAGCAGTTCTTC. Translated, it gives CASSLAEPFYNEQFF.

The CDR3 bases are TGCGCCAGCAGCTCAACACCGTTCCGGGACAGAGCGAATGAGCAGTTCTTC. This translates into CASSSTPFRDRANEQFF. The gene calls are TRBV5-1 and TRBJ2-1, with 7 bases aligning to TRBD1. The CDR3 totals 17 residues. V lost 3 bases and J lost 7; bases outside the gene matches: 16. Per germline, CDR1 SGHRS and CDR2 YFSETQ. The full variable domain, completed using reference TRBV5-1 and TRBJ2-1, is KAGVTQTPRYLIKTRGQQVTLSCSPISGHRSVSWYQQTPGQGLQFLFEYFSETQRNKGNFPGRFSGRQFSNSRSEMNVSTLELGDSALYLCASSSTPFRDRANEQFFGPGTRLTVL.

The chain links TRBV5-4 to TRBJ1-2; TRBD1 is a possible D gene (5 bases). From germline, CDR1 is SGHNT and CDR2 YYREEE (reference sequence). V dropped 4 bases and J dropped 4 bases, with 14 bases sitting between them. This CDR3 contains 14 residues. CDR3 loop: CASSPSGGIYGYTF. For the CDR3, the DNA is TGTGCCAGCAGCCCTTCTGGGGGGATCTATGGCTACACCTTC.

The chain carries TRBV28 and TRBJ2-5; 7 positions match TRBD1. Trimming at V came to 5 bases and at J to 1 base, leaving 7 bases not matched to a gene. The CDR3 is made up of 15 amino acids. From germline, CDR1 is MDHEN and CDR2 SYDVKM. CDR3 sequence: CASSTPGQIQETQYF. In DNA form, the CDR3 reads TGTGCCAGCAGTACGCCGGGACAGATCCAAGAGACCCAGTACTTC.

V is TRBV7-9 and J is TRBJ1-1; TRBD1 might be the D (6 bases). The CDR3 consists of 13 residues. Germline CDR1 SEHNR, CDR2 FQNEAQ (reference sequence). Trimming removed 3 bases from V and 2 bases from J, with 7 bases in between. The CDR3: CASSFGTNTEAFF. The DNA of the CDR3 is TGTGCCAGCAGCTTCGGGACAAACACTGAAGCTTTCTTT.

The gene calls are TRBV9 and TRBJ2-3; 9 nucleotides match TRBD1. Germline values: CDR1 SGDLS, CDR2 YYNGEE. This CDR3 contains 16 residues. V lost 3 bases to trimming and J lost 1 base; unmatched junction nucleotides: 6. The CDR3 DNA sequence: TGTGCCAGCAGCGCGCGACAGGGGGTGGGCACAGATACGCAGTATTTT. Translated, it gives CASSARQGVGTDTQYF.

This rearrangement joins TRBV11-1 to TRBJ2-1; D is tentatively TRBD1 or TRBD2 (5 bases each). The CDR3 extends over 16 amino acids. The germline gives CDR1 SGHAT, CDR2 FQDESV (reference sequence). Deletions cut 5 bases from V and 5 bases from J, with 19 bases between. In DNA, the CDR3 is TGTGCCAGCAGCAGGTTTGGGGCCGGGACGAACAATGAGCAGTTCTTC. Its protein is CASSRFGAGTNNEQFF.

This clone occurred once. V usage is TRBV28 and J usage is TRBJ2-5, with D unclear. Between the trimmed V and J ends, which lost 6 bases and 4 bases, there was a span of 12 bases. Germline V gives CDR1 MDHEN, CDR2 SYDVKM. This CDR3 has 13 residues. The CDR3 nucleotides are TGTGCCAGCAGCCCCTTGTACCCAGAGACCCAGTACTTC. This codes for CASSPLYPETQYF.

A word on this clone: Other nucleotide sequences from this sample produce the same CDR3. The gene calls are TRBV7-6 and TRBJ2-3; 8 bases fit TRBD2. The CDR3 runs 14 residues. With 3 bases clipped from V and 2 bases from J, the junction kept 1 base outside the gene matches. In germline, CDR1 is SGHVS, CDR2 FNYEAQ. CDR3 DNA: TGTGCCAGCAGCTTGGGACTAGTCACAGATACGCAGTATTTT. It is translated as CASSLGLVTDTQYF.

A remark on this clone: Distinct nucleotide sequences in the sample also encode this CDR3. The chain is built from TRBV5-5 and TRBJ2-3, with D possibly TRBD1 on 5 matching bases. The CDR3 is 15 residues long. The germline gives CDR1 SGHKS, CDR2 YYEKEE (reference sequence). Trimming shortened V by 0 bases and J by 3 bases, and 11 bases separated the two germline ends. The DNA for the CDR3 is TGTGCCAGCAGCTTGGGACAGCTCCGAACAGATACGCAGTATTTT. It yields the protein CASSLGQLRTDTQYF.

This clone was picked up a small number of times. The rearrangement uses TRBV7-9 and TRBJ2-2; D call uncertain. The CDR3 totals 13 residues. V was clipped by 5 bases and J by 0 bases, with 4 bases between them. CDR1 is SEHNR and CDR2 is FQNEAQ in the germline V gene (reference sequence). The CDR3 DNA reads TGTGCCAGCAGCCTTCCGAACACCGGGGAGCTGTTTTTT. Encoded protein: CASSLPNTGELFF.

The V call is TRBV7-9, the J call TRBJ2-7, with 8 bases identical to TRBD2. V was clipped by 1 base and J by 2 bases; unmatched bases: 4. Per germline, CDR1 SEHNR and CDR2 FQNEAQ (reference sequence). CDR3 length equals 15 residues. The DNA for the CDR3 is TGTGCCAGCAGCTTAGTAAGCGGGAGTACCTACGAGCAGTACTTC. It specifies CASSLVSGSTYEQYF.

The gene calls are TRBV6-5 and TRBJ2-1; D ambiguous. The V and J ends lost 5 bases and 1 base respectively, with 12 bases between them. The length of the CDR3 is 15 residues. Germline lookup yields CDR1 MNHEY and CDR2 SVGAGI. The CDR3 is CASSPRQSSYNEQFF. CDR3 coding DNA: TGTGCCAGCAGTCCCCGCCAGAGTTCCTACAATGAGCAGTTCTTC.

The rearrangement uses TRBV5-1 and TRBJ2-2; 8 positions match TRBD2. CDR1 is SGHRS, CDR2 YFSETQ, per germline. The V and J ends lost 0 bases and 0 bases, in that order; junction bases with no gene match: 7. The CDR3 runs 18 residues. CDR3 sequence (DNA): TGCGCCAGCAGCTTGGGAGCAGCGGGGGCGGCGAACACCGGGGAGCTGTTTTTT. Its protein product is CASSLGAAGAANTGELFF.

V is TRBV19 and J is TRBJ1-2; D is uncertain. The CDR3 covers 13 residues. V was trimmed by 6 bases and J by 7 bases, leaving 15 bases between them. CDR1 and CDR2 (germline): LNHDA, SQIVND (reference sequence). The CDR3 reads CASSYSGEAGYTF. CDR3 in DNA: TGTGCCAGTAGCTATAGTGGGGAAGCTGGCTACACCTTC.

The rearrangement joins TRBV27 to TRBJ1-4, with 12 bases identical to TRBD1. Germline V gives CDR1 MNHEY, CDR2 SMNVEV (reference sequence). CDR3 length: 20 residues. The V segment lost 5 bases and the J segment 0 bases; nucleotides outside the gene matches: 13. The CDR3 reads CASSKNTPGQGAATNEKLFF. For the CDR3, the DNA is TGTGCCAGCAGTAAAAATACACCGGGACAGGGGGCTGCAACTAATGAAAAACTGTTTTTT.